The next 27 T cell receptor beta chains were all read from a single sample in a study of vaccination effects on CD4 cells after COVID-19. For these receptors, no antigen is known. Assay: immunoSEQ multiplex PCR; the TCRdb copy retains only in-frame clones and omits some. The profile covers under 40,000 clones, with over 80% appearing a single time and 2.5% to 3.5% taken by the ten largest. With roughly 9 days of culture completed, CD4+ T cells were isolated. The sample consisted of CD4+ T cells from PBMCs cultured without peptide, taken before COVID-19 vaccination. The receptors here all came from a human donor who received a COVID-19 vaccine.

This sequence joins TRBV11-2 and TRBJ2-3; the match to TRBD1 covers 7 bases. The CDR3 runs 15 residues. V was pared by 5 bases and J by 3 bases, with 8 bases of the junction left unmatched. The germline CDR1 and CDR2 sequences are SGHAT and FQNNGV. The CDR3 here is CASSPRQGQTDTQYF. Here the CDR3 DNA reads TGTGCCAGCAGCCCCCGACAGGGACAGACAGATACGCAGTATTTT. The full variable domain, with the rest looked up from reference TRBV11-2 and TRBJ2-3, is EAGVAQSPRYKIIEKRQSVAFWCNPISGHATLYWYQQILGQGPKLLIQFQNNGVVDDSQLPKDRFSAERLKGVDSTLKIQPAKLEDSAVYLCASSPRQGQTDTQYFGPGTRLTVL.

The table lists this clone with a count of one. The CDR3 nucleotides read TGTGCCAGCAGCCCTCAAGTTGTGACAGCCACTCATGCTGAGCAGTTCTTC. Translating it yields CASSPQVVTATHAEQFF. The chain carries TRBV5-5 and TRBJ2-1; maybe TRBD1 (5 bases). Germline V gene sequence: CDR1 SGHKS, CDR2 YYEKEE (reference sequence). CDR3 length: 17 amino acids. Trimming took 4 bases from V and 9 from J, leaving 26 bases between them.

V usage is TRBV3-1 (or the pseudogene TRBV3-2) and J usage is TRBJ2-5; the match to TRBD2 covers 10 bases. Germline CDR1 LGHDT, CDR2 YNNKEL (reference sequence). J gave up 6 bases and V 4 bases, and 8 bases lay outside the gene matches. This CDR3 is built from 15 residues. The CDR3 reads CASSRGTSAWKTQYF. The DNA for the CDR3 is TGTGCCAGCAGCCGGGGGACTAGCGCCTGGAAGACCCAGTACTTC.

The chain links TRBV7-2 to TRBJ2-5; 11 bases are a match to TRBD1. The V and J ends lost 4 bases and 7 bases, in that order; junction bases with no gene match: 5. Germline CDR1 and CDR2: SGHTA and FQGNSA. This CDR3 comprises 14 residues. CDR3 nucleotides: TGTGCCAGCAGCTCGATTGGGACAGGGGGGACCCAGTACTTC. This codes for CASSSIGTGGTQYF.

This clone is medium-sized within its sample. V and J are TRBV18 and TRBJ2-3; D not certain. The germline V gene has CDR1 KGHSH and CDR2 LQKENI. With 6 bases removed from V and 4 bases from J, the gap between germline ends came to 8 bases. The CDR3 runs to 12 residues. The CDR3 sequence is CASSTRPDTQYF. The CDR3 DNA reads TGTGCCAGCTCTACCAGGCCAGATACGCAGTATTTT.

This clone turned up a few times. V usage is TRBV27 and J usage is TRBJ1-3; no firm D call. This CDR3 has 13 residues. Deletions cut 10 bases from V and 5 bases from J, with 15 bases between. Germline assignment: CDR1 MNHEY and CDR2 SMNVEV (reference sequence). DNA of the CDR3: TGTGCCACCACGCCCAGCCAACGAAACACCATATATTTT. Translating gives CATTPSQRNTIYF.

The CDR3 nucleotides are TGTGCTAGTGGTCCCGACAGGATGGATGGCTACACCTTC. Translated: CASGPDRMDGYTF. The chain joins TRBV12-5 to TRBJ1-2; D may be TRBD1 (6 bases). Germline V gene sequence: CDR1 LGHNT, CDR2 FRNRAP. V lost 5 bases and J lost 6, with 13 bases in between. This CDR3 has 13 residues.

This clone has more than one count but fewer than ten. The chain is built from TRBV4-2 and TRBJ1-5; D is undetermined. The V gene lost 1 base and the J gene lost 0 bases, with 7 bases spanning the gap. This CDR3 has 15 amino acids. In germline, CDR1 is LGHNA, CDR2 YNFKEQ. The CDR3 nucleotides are TGTGCCAGCAGCCAAGGGGGAGGTAGCAATCAGCCCCAGCATTTT. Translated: CASSQGGGSNQPQHF.

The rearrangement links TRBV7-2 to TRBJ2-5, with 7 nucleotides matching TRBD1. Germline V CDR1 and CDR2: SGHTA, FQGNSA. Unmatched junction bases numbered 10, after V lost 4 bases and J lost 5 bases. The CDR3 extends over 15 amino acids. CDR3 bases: TGTGCCAGCAGCTCCGACAGGGATGTAGGGGAGACCCAGTACTTC. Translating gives CASSSDRDVGETQYF.

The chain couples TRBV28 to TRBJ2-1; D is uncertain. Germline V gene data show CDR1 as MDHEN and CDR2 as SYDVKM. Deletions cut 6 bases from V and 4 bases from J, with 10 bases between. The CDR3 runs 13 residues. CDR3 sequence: CASRPDVYNEQFF. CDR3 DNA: TGTGCCAGCAGGCCGGACGTATACAATGAGCAGTTCTTC.

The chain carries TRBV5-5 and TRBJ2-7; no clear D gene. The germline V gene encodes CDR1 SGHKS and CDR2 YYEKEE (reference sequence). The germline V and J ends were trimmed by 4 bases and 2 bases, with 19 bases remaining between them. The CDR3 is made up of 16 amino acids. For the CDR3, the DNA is TGTGCCAGCAGCCTGGGCCCCCGTCCCCCCCCCTACGAGCAGTACGTC. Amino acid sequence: CASSLGPRPPPYEQYV.

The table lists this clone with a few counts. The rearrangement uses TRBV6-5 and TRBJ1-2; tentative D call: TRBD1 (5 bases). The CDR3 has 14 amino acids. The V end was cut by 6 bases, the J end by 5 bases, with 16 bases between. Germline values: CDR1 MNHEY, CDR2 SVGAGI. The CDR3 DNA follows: TGTGCCAGCAGGGATATCAGGGAGGTTTATGGCTACACCTTC. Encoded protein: CASRDIREVYGYTF.

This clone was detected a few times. The CDR3 is CASSLWPGNGYTF. For the CDR3, the DNA is TGTGCCAGCAGTTTATGGCCAGGAAATGGCTACACCTTC. This rearrangement joins TRBV27 to TRBJ1-2; D is undetermined. Germline CDR1 reads MNHEY; CDR2 reads SMNVEV (reference sequence). CDR3 size: 13 residues. Trimming shortened V by 1 base and J by 6 bases, and 9 bases separated the two germline ends.

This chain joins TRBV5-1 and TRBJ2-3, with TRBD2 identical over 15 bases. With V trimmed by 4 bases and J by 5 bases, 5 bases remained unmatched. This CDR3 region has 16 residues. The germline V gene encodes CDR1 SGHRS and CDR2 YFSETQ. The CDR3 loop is CASSTGLAGGRDTQYF. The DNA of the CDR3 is TGCGCCAGCAGCACCGGACTAGCGGGGGGGAGAGATACGCAGTATTTT.

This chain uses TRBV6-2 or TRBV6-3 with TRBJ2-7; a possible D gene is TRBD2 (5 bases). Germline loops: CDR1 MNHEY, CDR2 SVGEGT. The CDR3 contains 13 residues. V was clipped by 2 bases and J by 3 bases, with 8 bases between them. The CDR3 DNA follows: TGTGCCAGCAGTTACACTAGAGGCTACGAGCAGTACGTC. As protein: CASSYTRGYEQYV.

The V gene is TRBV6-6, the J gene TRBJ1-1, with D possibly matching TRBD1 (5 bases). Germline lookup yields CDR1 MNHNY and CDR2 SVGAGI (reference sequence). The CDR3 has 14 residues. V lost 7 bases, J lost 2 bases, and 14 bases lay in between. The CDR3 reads CASTSGGTNTEAFF. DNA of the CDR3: TGTGCCAGCACCTCTGGGGGGACTAACACTGAAGCTTTCTTT.

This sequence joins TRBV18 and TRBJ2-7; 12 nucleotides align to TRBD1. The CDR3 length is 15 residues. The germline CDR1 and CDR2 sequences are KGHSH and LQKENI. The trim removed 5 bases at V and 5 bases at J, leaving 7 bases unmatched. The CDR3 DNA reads TGTGCCAGCTCAGGGGGACAGGGGGCTAGCCACGAGCAGTACGTC. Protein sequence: CASSGGQGASHEQYV.

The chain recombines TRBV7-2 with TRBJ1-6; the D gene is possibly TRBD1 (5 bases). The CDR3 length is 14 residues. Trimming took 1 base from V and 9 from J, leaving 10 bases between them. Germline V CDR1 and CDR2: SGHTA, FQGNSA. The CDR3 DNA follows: TGTGCCAGCAGCTTAGTGGGAGGGGCTTCACCCCTCCACTTT. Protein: CASSLVGGASPLHF.

Written as DNA, the CDR3 is TGTGCCAGCAGCTTTTCTGGGGGGGAGACCCAGTACTTC. This codes for CASSFSGGETQYF. The rearrangement uses TRBV7-9 and TRBJ2-5; possibly TRBD2 for D (6 bases). Germline V gene sequence: CDR1 SEHNR, CDR2 FQNEAQ (reference sequence). Trimming cost V 3 bases and J 5 bases, with 10 bases left between them. The CDR3 has 13 residues. The full variable domain, rest sourced from reference TRBV7-9 and TRBJ2-5, is DTGVSQNPRHKITKRGQNVTFRCDPISEHNRLYWYRQTLGQGPEFLTYFQNEAQLEKSRLLSDRFSAERPKGSFSTLEIQRTEQGDSAMYLCASSFSGGETQYFGPGTRLLVL.

The CDR3 region is CASRSDTGHYGYTF. In DNA form, the CDR3 reads TGTGCCAGCAGAAGCGACACCGGTCACTATGGCTACACCTTC. V and J are TRBV2 and TRBJ1-2; D is uncertain. The CDR3 is made up of 14 amino acids. Germline V gene lookup returns CDR1 SNHLY and CDR2 FYNNEI. V was trimmed by 6 bases and J by 3 bases, leaving 14 bases between them.

Written as DNA, the CDR3 is TGCGCCAGCAGCTTGGGGACAGGGCGTACAGATACGCAGTATTTT. Residues: CASSLGTGRTDTQYF. This chain links TRBV5-1 with TRBJ2-3; 8 bases line up with TRBD1. This CDR3 is 15 amino acids long. V shed 0 bases and J 3 bases; nucleotides not matched to a gene: 3. Germline assignment: CDR1 SGHRS and CDR2 YFSETQ.

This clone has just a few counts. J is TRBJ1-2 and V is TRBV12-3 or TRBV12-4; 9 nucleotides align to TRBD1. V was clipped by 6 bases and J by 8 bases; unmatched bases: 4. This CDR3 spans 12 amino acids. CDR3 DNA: TGTGCCAGCAGCACAGGGGGCAAGGGCTACACCTTC. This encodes CASSTGGKGYTF.

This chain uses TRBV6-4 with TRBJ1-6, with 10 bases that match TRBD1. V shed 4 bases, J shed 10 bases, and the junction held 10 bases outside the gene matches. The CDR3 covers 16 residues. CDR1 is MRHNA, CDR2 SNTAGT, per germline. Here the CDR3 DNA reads TGTGCCAGCAGTGGATCCTGGGACAGGGGCCGCTCACCCCTCCACTTT. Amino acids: CASSGSWDRGRSPLHF.

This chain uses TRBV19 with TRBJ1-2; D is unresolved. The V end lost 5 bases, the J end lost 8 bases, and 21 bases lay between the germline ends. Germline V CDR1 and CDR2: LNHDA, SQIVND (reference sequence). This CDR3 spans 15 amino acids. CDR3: CASSLTRRRTDGYTF. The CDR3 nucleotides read TGTGCCAGTAGTCTCACCCGCAGGCGGACGGACGGCTACACCTTC.

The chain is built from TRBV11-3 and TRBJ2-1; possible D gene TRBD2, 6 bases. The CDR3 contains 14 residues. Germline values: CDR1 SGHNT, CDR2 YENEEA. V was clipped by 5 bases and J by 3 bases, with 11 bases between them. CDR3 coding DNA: TGTGCCAGCAGCGCGGGACTTGGCTACAATGAGCAGTTCTTC. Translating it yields CASSAGLGYNEQFF.

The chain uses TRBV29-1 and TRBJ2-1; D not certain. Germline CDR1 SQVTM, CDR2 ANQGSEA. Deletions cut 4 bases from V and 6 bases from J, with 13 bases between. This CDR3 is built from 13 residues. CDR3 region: CSVGPRLGNEQFF. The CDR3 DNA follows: TGCAGCGTTGGGCCCCGATTGGGCAATGAGCAGTTCTTC.

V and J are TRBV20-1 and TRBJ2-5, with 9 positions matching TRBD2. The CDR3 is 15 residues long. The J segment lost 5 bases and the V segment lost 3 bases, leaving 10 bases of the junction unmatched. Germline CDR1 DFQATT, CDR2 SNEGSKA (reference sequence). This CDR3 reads CSASAGGGSWETQYF. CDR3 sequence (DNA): TGCAGTGCTAGTGCGGGGGGGGGCAGTTGGGAGACCCAGTACTTC.